Below are 31 T cell receptor beta chains sequenced from a single sample in a study of quantifying T cell responses using KT2 cells. Study-level background: RNA was reverse transcribed with TCR alpha and beta constant-region primers.

The cDNA 3' end received a ligated oligonucleotide with a UMI. The first PCR ran around 4 cycles with an equimolar RC1.1 and RC1.2 beta primer mix. TCRdb analysed the UMI-ligation and nested PCR reads with MiXCR anew, one entry per CDR3 protein. The sample has roughly 51,000 distinct CDR3 sequences, roughly an eighth seen once. Sample: PBMCs spiked with cells of the T cell clone KT2. The receptors originated from a human donor.

The chain combines TRBV10-3 with TRBJ1-2; D gene unclear. Trimming left V 2 bases short and J 6 bases short, with 7 bases between. Germline V lookup: CDR1 ENHRY, CDR2 SYGVKD. This CDR3 contains 12 residues. This chain's CDR3 is CAISEEGHGYTF. The CDR3 nucleotides read TGTGCCATCAGTGAGGAGGGCCATGGCTACACCTTC.

This clonotype has a count of ten or more. The gene calls are TRBV2 and TRBJ2-7, with 8 bases aligning to TRBD1. J was trimmed by 5 bases and V by 1 base; bases with no gene match: 7. CDR3 size: 15 residues. The germline V gene encodes CDR1 SNHLY and CDR2 FYNNEI. The CDR3: CASSEGQGSYDEQYF. As DNA, the CDR3 is TGTGCCAGCAGTGAAGGACAGGGGTCTTACGACGAGCAGTACTTC.

V gene TRBV6-2 or TRBV6-3 combines with J gene TRBJ2-7; D ambiguous. The CDR3 has 17 residues. The V and J ends lost 0 bases and 4 bases respectively, with 19 bases between them. Germline-derived CDR1 and CDR2 are MNHEY and SVGEGT. Here the CDR3 reads CASSYSRERWATYEQYF. In DNA, the CDR3 is TGTGCCAGCAGTTACTCCCGCGAACGTTGGGCTACTTACGAGCAGTACTTC.

This clonotype was seen at least ten times. The chain combines TRBV9 with TRBJ2-3, with a tentative D call TRBD2 (7 bases). Trimming took 9 bases from V and 2 from J, leaving 13 bases between them. CDR3 length equals 13 residues. Germline assignment: CDR1 SGDLS and CDR2 YYNGEE. The CDR3 DNA sequence: TGTGCCACCCAAGGGGGGGCCACAGATACGCAGTATTTT. It yields the protein CATQGGATDTQYF.

This clonotype was counted ten times or more. This sequence joins TRBV6-2 or TRBV6-3 and TRBJ2-5; D possibly uses TRBD1 or TRBD2 (5 bases each). V dropped 0 bases and J dropped 2 bases, with 7 bases sitting between them. Germline V gene sequence: CDR1 MNHEY, CDR2 SVGEGT. The CDR3 has 14 residues. For the CDR3, the DNA is TGTGCCAGCAGTTACTCGGGACCTCAAGAGACCCAGTACTTC. This gives the protein CASSYSGPQETQYF.

The chain combines TRBV12-3 or TRBV12-4 with TRBJ2-7; D remains unclear. Trimming left V 3 bases short and J 3 bases short, with 9 bases between. The CDR3 is made up of 13 amino acids. The DNA for the CDR3 is TGTGCCAGCAGTTTGCTTCTCGTCTACGAGCAGTACTTC. Protein sequence: CASSLLLVYEQYF.

The V gene is TRBV7-9, the J gene TRBJ2-1; possibly TRBD2 for D (6 bases). Looked up from germline, CDR1 is SEHNR and CDR2 is FQNEAQ (reference sequence). The CDR3 sequence is 15 residues long. Trimming shortened V by 3 bases and J by 0 bases, and 9 bases separated the two germline ends. CDR3 sequence reads: CASSFSGSSYNEQFF. CDR3 sequence (DNA): TGTGCCAGCAGCTTCTCCGGGAGCTCCTACAATGAGCAGTTCTTC.

This clonotype was observed a few times. V is TRBV5-1 and J is TRBJ1-6; the match to TRBD1 covers 7 bases. The ends lost 7 bases at V and 5 bases at J; junction bases unmatched: 6. Germline values: CDR1 SGHRS, CDR2 YFSETQ. This CDR3 contains 14 residues. The CDR3 loop reads CASGLTGDNSPLHF. The CDR3 bases are TGCGCCAGCGGGCTCACAGGGGATAATTCACCCCTCCACTTT.

J is TRBJ2-1 and V is TRBV7-6, with D perhaps TRBD1 or TRBD2 (6 bases each). The germline V and J ends were trimmed by 1 base and 4 bases, with 20 bases remaining between them. The CDR3 extends over 18 amino acids. In germline, CDR1 is SGHVS, CDR2 FNYEAQ. CDR3 region: CASSLGLRGGGGYNEQFF. CDR3 sequence (DNA): TGTGCCAGCAGCTTAGGATTGCGCGGAGGGGGTGGATACAATGAGCAGTTCTTC.

This clonotype was observed a handful of times. The J gene is TRBJ2-7, the V gene TRBV7-2; 8 bases are a match to TRBD2. V trimming: 5 bases; J trimming: 0 bases; junction bases outside the gene matches: 6. Germline lookup yields CDR1 SGHTA and CDR2 FQGNSA. This CDR3 has 15 residues. This CDR3 is CASSRRGGSSYEQYF. For the CDR3, the DNA is TGTGCCAGCAGCCGTCGGGGGGGCTCCTCCTACGAGCAGTACTTC.

This clonotype was counted between two and nine times. This chain uses TRBV7-8 with TRBJ2-3, with 8 positions matching TRBD2. Germline CDR1 is SGHVS and CDR2 is FQNEAQ. The CDR3 has 17 residues. Germline trimming cut 4 bases from V and 6 bases from J; bases unmatched to any gene: 15. The CDR3 DNA follows: TGTGCCAGCAGCTCGGTCCTAGCGGGCCCCAAGTCGGATACGCAGTATTTT. Amino acid sequence: CASSSVLAGPKSDTQYF.

This clonotype was picked up many times. The chain recombines TRBV3-2 with TRBJ2-6; the table's D call, TRBD2, has no DNA check behind it. TRBV3-2 is a pseudogene segment. The CDR3 consists of 20 residues. This CDR3 reads CASSQEGETSGRGGANVLTF. CDR3 coding DNA: TGTGCCAGCAGCCAAGAGGGGGAGACTAGCGGGAGAGGTGGGGCCAACGTCCTGACTTTC.

This clonotype was observed at least ten times. V usage is TRBV9 and J usage is TRBJ2-1, with 12 bases aligning to TRBD2. CDR1 is SGDLS, CDR2 YYNGEE, per germline. There are 15 residues in the CDR3. The V segment lost 4 bases and the J segment 7 bases; nucleotides outside the gene matches: 6. CDR3 loop: CASSPSGGAWNEQFF. CDR3 DNA: TGTGCCAGCAGCCCTAGCGGGGGGGCGTGGAATGAGCAGTTCTTC.

This chain connects TRBV4-2 to TRBJ1-3, with unresolved D. This CDR3 has 15 amino acids. The V and J ends lost 0 bases and 0 bases respectively, with 6 bases between them. Germline assignment: CDR1 LGHNA and CDR2 YNFKEQ. DNA of the CDR3: TGTGCCAGCAGCCAAGAGGGTTACTCTGGAAACACCATATATTTT. Amino acids: CASSQEGYSGNTIYF.

This rearrangement joins TRBV7-9 to TRBJ1-1, with D perhaps matching TRBD1 (6 bases). In germline, CDR1 is SEHNR, CDR2 FQNEAQ (reference sequence). The CDR3 contains 15 residues. V lost 4 bases and J lost 3, with 15 bases in between. CDR3 in amino acids: CASSSYQGRYTEAFF. CDR3 in DNA: TGTGCCAGCAGCTCCTATCAGGGGCGGTACACTGAAGCTTTCTTT.

This clonotype was seen many times. The CDR3 nucleotides are TGTGCCAGCAGTTCCGGACAGCTCGAGAACACCGGGGAGCTGTTTTTT. It yields the protein CASSSGQLENTGELFF. V usage is TRBV6-5 and J usage is TRBJ2-2, with D tentatively TRBD1 (6 bases). This CDR3 spans 16 amino acids. The V and J ends lost 4 bases and 1 base respectively, with 13 bases between them. The germline CDR1 and CDR2 sequences are MNHEY and SVGAGI.

In its sample, this clonotype was seen many times. The genes are TRBV18 and TRBJ1-1; D might be TRBD1 (6 bases). The CDR3 sequence is 14 residues long. V lost 6 bases to trimming and J lost 5 bases, with 16 bases between them. Per the germline V gene, CDR1 is KGHSH and CDR2 is LQKENI. CDR3 bases: TGTGCCAGCTCTCCCGTACAGGGAGGGACTGAAGCTTTCTTT. It codes for CASSPVQGGTEAFF.

This clonotype was observed many times. The rearrangement joins TRBV25-1 to TRBJ1-1; 9 bases fit TRBD1. Germline V gene lookup returns CDR1 MGHDK and CDR2 SYGVNS. The CDR3 runs 13 residues. V shed 7 bases and J 5 bases; nucleotides not matched to a gene: 5. In nucleotides, the CDR3 is TGTGCCAGCAACGGACAGGGGAAAACTGAAGCTTTCTTT. Amino acid sequence: CASNGQGKTEAFF.

The chain employs TRBV7-8 and TRBJ1-5; 7 nucleotides match TRBD1. CDR1 SGHVS and CDR2 FQNEAQ come from the germline V gene. The CDR3 runs 16 residues. V lost 5 bases, J lost 0 bases, and 7 bases stayed unmatched. CDR3 in amino acids: CASSPGQAYSNQPQHF. The CDR3 region has the DNA TGTGCCAGCAGCCCAGGACAGGCCTATAGCAATCAGCCCCAGCATTTT.

The J gene is TRBJ1-1, the V gene TRBV7-9, with 9 bases identical to TRBD1. V trimming: 4 bases; J trimming: 4 bases; junction bases outside the gene matches: 10. Germline lookup yields CDR1 SEHNR and CDR2 FQNEAQ (reference sequence). The CDR3 length is 16 residues. CDR3 region: CASSSNPQGAGTEAFF. The CDR3 region has the DNA TGTGCCAGCAGCTCGAACCCACAGGGGGCAGGCACTGAAGCTTTCTTT.

This clonotype was recorded a few times. The chain combines TRBV21-1 with TRBJ2-3; the listed D gene, TRBD2, was not tested against the DNA. TRBV21-1 is flagged as a pseudogene. The CDR3 spans 14 residues. CDR3 in amino acids: CASSKASGRDTQYF. The CDR3 DNA sequence: TGTGCCAGCAGCAAAGCTAGCGGGAGAGATACGCAGTATTTT.

V gene TRBV29-1 combines with J gene TRBJ2-1; no clear D gene. Deletions cut 0 bases from V and 5 bases from J, with 11 bases between. Per germline, CDR1 SQVTM and CDR2 ANQGSEA. The CDR3 has 14 residues. The CDR3 reads CSVEEGYQNNEQFF. As DNA, the CDR3 is TGCAGCGTTGAAGAAGGCTACCAAAACAATGAGCAGTTCTTC.

The CDR3 here is CSANGLAGGLQETQYF. The CDR3 nucleotides read TGCAGTGCTAATGGACTAGCGGGGGGGCTACAAGAGACCCAGTACTTC. The chain combines TRBV20-1 with TRBJ2-5; TRBD2 matches 15 bases. The germline V gene encodes CDR1 DFQATT and CDR2 SNEGSKA (reference sequence). This CDR3 is 16 amino acids long. V shed 4 bases and J 2 bases; nucleotides not matched to a gene: 5.

J is TRBJ2-7 and V is TRBV7-2; the D is unclear. In germline, CDR1 is SGHTA, CDR2 FQGNSA. V was shortened by 5 bases and J by 3 bases, with 11 bases between the two germline ends. The CDR3 has 13 residues. The CDR3 nucleotides read TGTGCCAGCAGCCCGTTTGGAAACTACGAGCAGTACTTC. Translating gives CASSPFGNYEQYF.

This clonotype was found many times. The rearrangement joins TRBV7-2 to TRBJ2-3, with unresolved D. The CDR3 is 13 residues long. Trimming took off 10 bases at V and 0 bases at J, with 11 bases between the two ends. Germline assignment: CDR1 SGHTA and CDR2 FQGNSA. The CDR3 loop reads CANGPSSTDTQYF. CDR3 coding DNA: TGTGCCAACGGCCCCTCTAGCACAGATACGCAGTATTTT.

This clonotype was counted ten times or more. The CDR3 here is CASSVGDEQYF. The CDR3 DNA follows: TGCGCCAGCAGTGTAGGGGACGAGCAGTACTTC. This chain links TRBV10-2 with TRBJ2-7, with D tentatively TRBD1 (5 bases). Germline CDR1 and CDR2: WSHSY and SAAADI. CDR3 size: 11 residues. V was cut by 4 bases and J by 5 bases, with 6 bases left in between.

This clonotype appeared many times. This chain joins TRBV10-3 and TRBJ2-1; possibly TRBD2 for D (5 bases). This CDR3 is 14 amino acids long. The germline V gene has CDR1 ENHRY and CDR2 SYGVKD. Trimming took 10 bases from V and 7 from J, leaving 20 bases between them. CDR3 nucleotides: TGTGCCACCTTAAAAGGACTCGATACTAATGAGCAGTTCTTC. This gives the protein CATLKGLDTNEQFF.

V is TRBV12-3 or TRBV12-4 and J is TRBJ1-1, with TRBD1 identical over 7 bases. The CDR3 is 15 amino acids. V was clipped by 5 bases and J by 4 bases; unmatched bases: 10. The CDR3 here is CASSKNTGTATEAFF. The CDR3 DNA sequence: TGTGCCAGCAGTAAAAATACCGGGACAGCCACTGAAGCTTTCTTT.

This clonotype came up a few times. The rearrangement joins TRBV20-1 to TRBJ2-1; 7 nucleotides align to TRBD1. This CDR3 contains 14 residues. Germline V gives CDR1 DFQATT, CDR2 SNEGSKA (reference sequence). Trimming took 4 bases from V and 7 from J; bases not matched to a gene: 10. The CDR3 bases are TGCAGTGCTATTCCAACAACAGGGGTGAATGAGCAGTTCTTC. It encodes CSAIPTTGVNEQFF.

This clonotype was recorded a few times. The CDR3: CASSPSNHRPDTQYF. CDR3 coding DNA: TGTGCCAGCTCACCAAGTAATCACAGGCCCGATACGCAGTATTTT. The chain employs TRBV18 and TRBJ2-3; tentatively, D is TRBD1 (5 bases). V was pared by 2 bases and J by 6 bases, with 15 bases between. This CDR3 contains 15 residues. CDR1 is KGHSH, CDR2 LQKENI, per germline. Supplemented by reference TRBV18 and TRBJ2-3, the full variable domain reads NAGVMQNPRHLVRRRGQEARLRCSPMKGHSHVYWYRQLPEEGLKFMVYLQKENIIDESGMPKERFSAEFPKEGPSILRIQQVVRGDSAAYFCASSPSNHRPDTQYFGPGTRLTVL.

The chain uses TRBV10-3 and TRBJ1-1; the match to TRBD1 covers 7 bases. J was trimmed by 5 bases and V by 2 bases; bases with no gene match: 17. This CDR3 comprises 18 residues. Germline loops: CDR1 ENHRY, CDR2 SYGVKD. CDR3 sequence reads: CAISEQTDRVVLGTEAFF. CDR3 bases: TGTGCCATCAGTGAGCAGACTGACAGGGTGGTATTAGGGACTGAAGCTTTCTTT.